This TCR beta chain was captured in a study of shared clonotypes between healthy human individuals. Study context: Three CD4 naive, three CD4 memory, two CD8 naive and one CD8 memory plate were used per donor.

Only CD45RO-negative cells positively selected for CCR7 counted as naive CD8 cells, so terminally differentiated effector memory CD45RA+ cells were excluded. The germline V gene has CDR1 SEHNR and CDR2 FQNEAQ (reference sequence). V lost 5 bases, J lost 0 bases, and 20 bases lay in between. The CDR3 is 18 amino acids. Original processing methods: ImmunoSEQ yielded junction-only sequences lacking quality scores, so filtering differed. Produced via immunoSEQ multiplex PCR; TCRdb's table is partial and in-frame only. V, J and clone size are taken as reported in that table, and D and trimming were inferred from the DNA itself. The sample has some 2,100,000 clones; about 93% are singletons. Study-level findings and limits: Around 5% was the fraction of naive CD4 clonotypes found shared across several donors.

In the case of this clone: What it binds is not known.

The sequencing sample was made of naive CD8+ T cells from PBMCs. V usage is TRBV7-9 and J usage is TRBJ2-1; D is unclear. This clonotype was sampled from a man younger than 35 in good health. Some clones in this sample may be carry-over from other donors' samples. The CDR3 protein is CASSPPEWGGDSYNEQFF. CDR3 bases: TGTGCCAGCAGCCCCCCAGAGTGGGGTGGTGACTCCTACAATGAGCAGTTCTTC.